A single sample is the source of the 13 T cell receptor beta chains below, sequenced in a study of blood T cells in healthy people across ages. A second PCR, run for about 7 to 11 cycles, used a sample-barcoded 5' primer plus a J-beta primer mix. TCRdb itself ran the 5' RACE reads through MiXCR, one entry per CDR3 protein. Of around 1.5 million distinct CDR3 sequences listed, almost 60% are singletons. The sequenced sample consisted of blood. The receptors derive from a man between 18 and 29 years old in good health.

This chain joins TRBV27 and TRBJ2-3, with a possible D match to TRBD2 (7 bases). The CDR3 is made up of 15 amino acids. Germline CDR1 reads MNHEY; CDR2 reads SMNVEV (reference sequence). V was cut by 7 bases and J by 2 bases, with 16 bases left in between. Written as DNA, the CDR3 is TGTGCCAGCAACCCTGGGAGGGGGAACACAGATACGCAGTATTTT. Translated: CASNPGRGNTDTQYF.

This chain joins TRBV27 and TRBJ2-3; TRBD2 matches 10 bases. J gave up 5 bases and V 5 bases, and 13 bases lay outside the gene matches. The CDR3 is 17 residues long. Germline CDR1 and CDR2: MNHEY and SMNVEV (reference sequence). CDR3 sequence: CASSRQYLAGAQDTQYF. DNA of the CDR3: TGTGCCAGCAGTCGGCAATACCTAGCGGGAGCCCAAGATACGCAGTATTTT.

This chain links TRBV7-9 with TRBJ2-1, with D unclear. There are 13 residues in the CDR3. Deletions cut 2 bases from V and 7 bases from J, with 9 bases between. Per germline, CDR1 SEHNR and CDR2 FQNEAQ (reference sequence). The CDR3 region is CASSLPQLNEQFF. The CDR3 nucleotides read TGTGCCAGCAGCTTACCCCAGTTGAATGAGCAGTTCTTC. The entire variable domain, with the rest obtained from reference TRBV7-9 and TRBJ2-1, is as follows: DTGVSQNPRHKITKRGQNVTFRCDPISEHNRLYWYRQTLGQGPEFLTYFQNEAQLEKSRLLSDRFSAERPKGSFSTLEIQRTEQGDSAMYLCASSLPQLNEQFFGPGTRLTVL.

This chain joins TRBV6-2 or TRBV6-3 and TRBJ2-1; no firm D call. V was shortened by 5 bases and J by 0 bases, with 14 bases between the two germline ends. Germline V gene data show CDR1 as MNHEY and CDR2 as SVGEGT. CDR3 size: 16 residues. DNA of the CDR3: TGTGCCAGCAGTCCCAGCGAGTCGAGCTCCTACAATGAGCAGTTCTTC. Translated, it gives CASSPSESSSYNEQFF.

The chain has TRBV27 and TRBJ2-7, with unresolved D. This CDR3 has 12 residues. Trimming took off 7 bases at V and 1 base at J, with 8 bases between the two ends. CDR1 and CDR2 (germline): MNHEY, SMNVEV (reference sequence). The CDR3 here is CASNELSYEQYF. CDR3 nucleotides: TGTGCCAGCAACGAGCTATCCTACGAGCAGTACTTC.

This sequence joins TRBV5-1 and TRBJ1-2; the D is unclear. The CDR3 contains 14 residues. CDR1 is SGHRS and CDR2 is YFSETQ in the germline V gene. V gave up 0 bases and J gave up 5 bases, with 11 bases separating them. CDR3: CASSLVVPAYGYTF. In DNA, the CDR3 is TGCGCCAGCAGCTTGGTAGTACCAGCGTATGGCTACACCTTC.

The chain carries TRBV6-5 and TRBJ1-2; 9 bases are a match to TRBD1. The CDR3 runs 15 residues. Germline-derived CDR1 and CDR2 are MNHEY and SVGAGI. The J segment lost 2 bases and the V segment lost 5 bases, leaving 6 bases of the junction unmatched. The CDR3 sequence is CASSGRDRANYGYTF. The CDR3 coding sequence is TGTGCCAGCAGTGGCCGGGACAGGGCCAACTATGGCTACACCTTC.

The CDR3 here is CASSQGPLGEQYF. CDR3 DNA sequence: TGTGCCAGCAGCCAAGGCCCTCTGGGGGAGCAGTACTTC. The V gene is TRBV14, the J gene TRBJ2-4, with D perhaps matching TRBD1 or TRBD2 (5 bases each). Per germline, CDR1 SGHDN and CDR2 FVKESK. V was pared by 1 base and J by 13 bases, with 14 bases between. This CDR3 is 13 amino acids long.

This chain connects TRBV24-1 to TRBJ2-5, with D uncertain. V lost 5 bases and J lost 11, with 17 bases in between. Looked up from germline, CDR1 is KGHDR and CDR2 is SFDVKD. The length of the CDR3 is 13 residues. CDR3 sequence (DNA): TGTGCCACCAGTGCCCTAGACTTAAATGAGCAGTACTTC. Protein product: CATSALDLNEQYF.

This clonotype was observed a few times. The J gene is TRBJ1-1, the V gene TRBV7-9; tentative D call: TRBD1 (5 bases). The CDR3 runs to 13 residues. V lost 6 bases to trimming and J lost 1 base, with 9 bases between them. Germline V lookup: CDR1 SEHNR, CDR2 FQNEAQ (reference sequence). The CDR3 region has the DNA TGTGCCAGCAGACCCAGGGAGAACACTGAAGCTTTCTTT. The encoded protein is CASRPRENTEAFF.

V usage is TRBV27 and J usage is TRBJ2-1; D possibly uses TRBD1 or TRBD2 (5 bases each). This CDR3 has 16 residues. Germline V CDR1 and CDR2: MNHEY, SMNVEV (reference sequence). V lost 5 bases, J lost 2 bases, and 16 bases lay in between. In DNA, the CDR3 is TGTGCCAGCAGTCGGTGGGTAGGGACGACCTACAATGAGCAGTTCTTC. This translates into CASSRWVGTTYNEQFF.

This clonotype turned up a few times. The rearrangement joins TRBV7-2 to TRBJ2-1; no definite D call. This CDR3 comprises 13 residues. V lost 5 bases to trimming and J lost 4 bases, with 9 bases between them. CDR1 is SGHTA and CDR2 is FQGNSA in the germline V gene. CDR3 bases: TGTGCCAGCAGCCAGGACCATTACAATGAGCAGTTCTTC. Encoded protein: CASSQDHYNEQFF.

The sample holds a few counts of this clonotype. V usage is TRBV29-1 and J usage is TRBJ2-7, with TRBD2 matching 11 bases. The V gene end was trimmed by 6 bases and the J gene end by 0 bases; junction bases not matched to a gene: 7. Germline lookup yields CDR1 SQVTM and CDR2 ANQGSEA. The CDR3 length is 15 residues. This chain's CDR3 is CSVDGTSGTSYEQYF. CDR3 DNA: TGCAGCGTGGACGGGACTAGCGGTACCTCCTACGAGCAGTACTTC.